This T cell receptor beta chain was identified during a study of blood T cell repertoires in COVID-19. How the authors handled the data: Reference gene primer amplification gave nucleated cell count estimates. Produced via immunoSEQ multiplex PCR; TCRdb's table is partial and in-frame only. That table furnishes V, J and clone size, whereas the DNA furnished D and trimming. The table shows approximately 430,000 clones, with about nine tenths occurring only once. The ends lost 6 bases at V and 4 bases at J; junction bases unmatched: 4. This CDR3 has 14 amino acids. Germline CDR1 SGHKS, CDR2 YYEKEE (reference sequence).

Sequencing was performed on peripheral blood. The receptor was derived from a woman in her twenties or thirties with active or convalescent COVID-19. V is TRBV5-5 and J is TRBJ2-1; 10 positions match TRBD1. The CDR3 sequence is CASNLGQGYNEQFF. For the CDR3, the DNA is TGTGCCAGCAATCTGGGACAGGGGTACAATGAGCAGTTCTTC.